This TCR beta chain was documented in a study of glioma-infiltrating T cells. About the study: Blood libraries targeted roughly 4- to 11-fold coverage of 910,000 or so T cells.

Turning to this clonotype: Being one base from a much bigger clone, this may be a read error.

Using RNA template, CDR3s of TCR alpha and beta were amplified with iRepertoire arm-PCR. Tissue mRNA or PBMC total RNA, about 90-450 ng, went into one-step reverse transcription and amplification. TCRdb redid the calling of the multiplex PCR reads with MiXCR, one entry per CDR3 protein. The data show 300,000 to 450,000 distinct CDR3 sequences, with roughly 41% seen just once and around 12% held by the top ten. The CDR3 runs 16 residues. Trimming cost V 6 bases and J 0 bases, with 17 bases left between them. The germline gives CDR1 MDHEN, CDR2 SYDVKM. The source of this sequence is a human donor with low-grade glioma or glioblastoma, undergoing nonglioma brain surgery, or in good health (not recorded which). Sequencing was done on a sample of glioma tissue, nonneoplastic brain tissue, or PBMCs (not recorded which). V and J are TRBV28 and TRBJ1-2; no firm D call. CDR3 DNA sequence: TGTGCCAGCAGCAGAGATATCCGGAAAGCTAACTATGGCTACACCTTC. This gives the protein CASSRDIRKANYGYTF.